This passage covers 29 T cell receptor beta chains from one sample sequenced in a study of cytomegalovirus exposure and HLA in healthy donors. It was with 60 Vbeta and 13 Jbeta primers that the PCR ran. Profiling relied on immunoSEQ multiplex PCR, and the TCRdb table lists in-frame clones only, not all of them. The sample carries around 150,000 clones, approximately 80% recorded once. Sequencing input: PBMCs. These receptors all come from a woman aged 18-30 years in good health and CMV-seronegative.

The genes are TRBV7-2 and TRBJ1-1; no reliable D call. Looked up from germline, CDR1 is SGHTA and CDR2 is FQGNSA. The CDR3 runs to 12 residues. V gave up 1 base and J gave up 4 bases, with 4 bases separating them. CDR3 loop: CASSLGSTEAFF. For the CDR3, the DNA is TGTGCCAGCAGCTTAGGCAGCACTGAAGCTTTCTTT.

The chain carries TRBV18 and TRBJ2-3; the D gene is possibly TRBD1 (5 bases). V was cut by 6 bases and J by 4 bases, with 8 bases left in between. This CDR3 comprises 12 residues. Germline V gene lookup returns CDR1 KGHSH and CDR2 LQKENI. DNA of the CDR3: TGTGCCAGCTCCCGACAGCCAGATACGCAGTATTTT. Residues: CASSRQPDTQYF. Complete variable domain (other parts from reference TRBV18 and TRBJ2-3): NAGVMQNPRHLVRRRGQEARLRCSPMKGHSHVYWYRQLPEEGLKFMVYLQKENIIDESGMPKERFSAEFPKEGPSILRIQQVVRGDSAAYFCASSRQPDTQYFGPGTRLTVL.

V usage is TRBV27 and J usage is TRBJ2-1; the D is unclear. Germline values: CDR1 MNHEY, CDR2 SMNVEV (reference sequence). The CDR3 runs 15 residues. Trimming took 4 bases from V and 7 from J, leaving 17 bases between them. In DNA, the CDR3 is TGTGCCAGCAGTTCCATCCCCCGACGGGTGAATGAGCAGTTCTTC. Its protein product is CASSSIPRRVNEQFF.

This clone occurred once. The chain uses TRBV6-4 and TRBJ2-1, with TRBD1 matching 7 bases. V lost 3 bases, J lost 8 bases, and 7 bases stayed unmatched. Per germline, CDR1 MRHNA and CDR2 SNTAGT. The CDR3 contains 14 residues. The CDR3 nucleotides read TGTGCCAGCAGTGAGGAAGGGGGCGCGGATGAGCAGTTCTTC. Protein: CASSEEGGADEQFF.

The V gene is TRBV6-6, the J gene TRBJ1-5; 7 bases match TRBD1. Unmatched junction bases numbered 6, after V lost 7 bases and J lost 3 bases. Per the germline V gene, CDR1 is MNHNY and CDR2 is SVGAGI (reference sequence). The CDR3 extends over 14 amino acids. Here the CDR3 reads CASTGDRNNQPQHF. The CDR3 DNA sequence: TGTGCCAGCACCGGGGACAGAAACAATCAGCCCCAGCATTTT.

This clone was observed a single time. Here the CDR3 reads CASSLVWGGAPPRTEAFF. The CDR3, as DNA: TGTGCCAGCAGCTTAGTCTGGGGGGGGGCCCCACCGAGGACTGAAGCTTTCTTT. This chain uses TRBV7-9 with TRBJ1-1, with D possibly matching TRBD1 (6 bases). The CDR3 is made up of 18 amino acids. The V and J ends lost 1 base and 5 bases respectively, with 23 bases between them. Germline V gene data show CDR1 as SEHNR and CDR2 as FQNEAQ (reference sequence).

The V and J genes are TRBV6-5 and TRBJ1-2; D possibly corresponds to TRBD1 (5 bases). CDR1 and CDR2 (germline): MNHEY, SVGAGI. The CDR3 consists of 14 residues. Trimming stripped 0 bases from V and 6 bases from J, with 11 bases between. The DNA of the CDR3 is TGTGCCAGCAGTTACTCGCAGGGTGTGGATGGCTACACCTTC. Translated, it gives CASSYSQGVDGYTF.

This chain uses TRBV5-1 with TRBJ1-2, with 7 positions matching TRBD1. CDR1 is SGHRS, CDR2 YFSETQ, per germline. J gave up 2 bases and V 3 bases, and 1 base lay outside the gene matches. The CDR3 runs 13 residues. CDR3 sequence reads: CASSWDRNYGYTF. For the CDR3, the DNA is TGCGCCAGCAGCTGGGACAGAAACTATGGCTACACCTTC. Filled out from reference TRBV5-1 and TRBJ1-2, the complete variable domain reads KAGVTQTPRYLIKTRGQQVTLSCSPISGHRSVSWYQQTPGQGLQFLFEYFSETQRNKGNFPGRFSGRQFSNSRSEMNVSTLELGDSALYLCASSWDRNYGYTFGSGTRLTVV.

The chain is built from TRBV7-8 and TRBJ1-5, with 8 bases aligning to TRBD1. The trim removed 5 bases at V and 7 bases at J, leaving 7 bases unmatched. Germline V gene sequence: CDR1 SGHVS, CDR2 FQNEAQ. The CDR3 covers 14 residues. CDR3 region: CASSTRQGSQPQHF. For the CDR3, the DNA is TGTGCCAGCAGCACAAGACAGGGGTCCCAGCCCCAGCATTTT.

V and J are TRBV4-1 and TRBJ2-2; a possible D gene is TRBD1 (5 bases). The CDR3 runs 18 residues. The germline V gene has CDR1 MGHRA and CDR2 YSYEKL. The germline V and J ends were trimmed by 2 bases and 1 base, with 17 bases remaining between them. The CDR3 here is CASSQQPQLGQNTGELFF. CDR3 nucleotide sequence: TGCGCCAGCAGCCAACAACCCCAACTCGGACAGAACACCGGGGAGCTGTTTTTT.

The chain has TRBV21-1 and TRBJ1-2. TRBV21-1 is marked as a pseudogene. CDR3 length: 14 residues. The CDR3 is CASSKLYKRNGYTF. CDR3 sequence (DNA): TGTGCCAGCAGCAAGTTATACAAGCGGAATGGCTACACCTTC.

This sequence joins TRBV10-3 and TRBJ1-1, with 8 positions matching TRBD1. Trimming took 2 bases from V and 0 from J; bases not matched to a gene: 11. The CDR3 is 18 amino acids. Germline V gives CDR1 ENHRY, CDR2 SYGVKD. CDR3 DNA sequence: TGTGCCATCAGTGAGACCAGGGGGCGCGGGGTTATGAACACTGAAGCTTTCTTT. Amino acid sequence: CAISETRGRGVMNTEAFF.

The V gene is TRBV6-5, the J gene TRBJ1-5; TRBD1 might be the D (5 bases). Trimming left V 0 bases short and J 7 bases short, with 13 bases between. The length of the CDR3 is 15 residues. Germline CDR1 and CDR2: MNHEY and SVGAGI. The CDR3 protein is CASSYSAREGQPQHF. In DNA, the CDR3 is TGTGCCAGCAGTTACTCGGCCAGGGAGGGCCAGCCCCAGCATTTT.

The CDR3 is CASSLLGQGAYGYTF. The CDR3 DNA sequence: TGTGCCAGCAGTTTATTGGGACAGGGGGCCTATGGCTACACCTTC. The rearrangement links TRBV27 to TRBJ1-2, with 12 bases matching TRBD1. The length of the CDR3 is 15 residues. CDR1 and CDR2 from the germline V gene are MNHEY and SMNVEV (reference sequence). Trimming removed 1 base from V and 4 bases from J; junction bases left unmatched: 1.

J is TRBJ1-1 and V is TRBV10-1; tentatively, D is TRBD1 (6 bases). This CDR3 comprises 14 residues. V lost 4 bases, J lost 0 bases, and 9 bases lay in between. The germline V gene encodes CDR1 WNHNN and CDR2 SYGVQD (reference sequence). For the CDR3, the DNA is TGCGCCAGCAGTGTTGGGACATTGAACACTGAAGCTTTCTTT. Translating gives CASSVGTLNTEAFF.

V and J are TRBV7-2 and TRBJ1-2; D is possibly TRBD1 (5 bases). CDR1 SGHTA and CDR2 FQGNSA come from the germline V gene. V lost 1 base and J 6 bases, leaving 15 bases between the germline ends. This CDR3 region has 15 residues. CDR3 residues: CASSLDLMGGNGYTF. In DNA, the CDR3 is TGTGCCAGCAGCTTAGATCTAATGGGGGGAAATGGCTACACCTTC.

This chain connects TRBV27 to TRBJ2-7; 9 bases are a match to TRBD1. The V segment lost 6 bases and the J segment 5 bases; nucleotides outside the gene matches: 11. CDR3 size: 15 residues. Germline CDR1 is MNHEY and CDR2 is SMNVEV (reference sequence). Here the CDR3 DNA reads TGTGCCAGCAGGACCGTCCGGGACAGGGTAAACGAGCAGTACTTC. Amino acids: CASRTVRDRVNEQYF.

Worth noting for this clone: Lacking the conserved final phenylalanine or tryptophan, this CDR3 likely reflects a read error. The chain recombines TRBV5-6 with TRBJ2-3; 13 nucleotides agree with TRBD2. This CDR3 is 17 amino acids long. The V gene end was trimmed by 4 bases and the J gene end by 2 bases; junction bases not matched to a gene: 7. Per germline, CDR1 SGHDT and CDR2 YYEEEE. This CDR3 is CASSTKTSGGNTDTQYL. The CDR3 nucleotides are TGTGCCAGCAGCACAAAGACTAGCGGGGGGAACACAGATACGCAGTATCTT.

This clone was observed a few times. V is TRBV5-4 and J is TRBJ2-5, with D perhaps matching TRBD1 (5 bases). There are 15 residues in the CDR3. Trimming cost V 0 bases and J 3 bases, with 12 bases left between them. Germline V CDR1 and CDR2: SGHNT, YYREEE (reference sequence). The CDR3 loop is CASSLDRNPEETQYF. CDR3 bases: TGTGCCAGCAGCTTGGACAGGAACCCTGAAGAGACCCAGTACTTC.

J is TRBJ2-3 and V is TRBV11-3; 9 bases match TRBD2. This CDR3 region has 17 residues. V lost 3 bases, J lost 4 bases, and 11 bases stayed unmatched. Germline CDR1 is SGHNT and CDR2 is YENEEA. In nucleotides, the CDR3 is TGTGCCAGCAGCTTGAGGGTCGGCGGGGGGGCCGCAGATACGCAGTATTTT. Encoded protein: CASSLRVGGGAADTQYF.

V usage is TRBV5-1 and J usage is TRBJ2-6; 7 bases are a match to TRBD1. J lost 0 bases, V lost 4 bases, and 10 bases had no gene match. The CDR3 has 18 residues. The germline V gene encodes CDR1 SGHRS and CDR2 YFSETQ. The CDR3 DNA reads as TGCGCCAGCAGCCGTACCTCGGACAGGATCTCTGGGGCCAACGTCCTGACTTTC. This translates into CASSRTSDRISGANVLTF.

The chain links TRBV7-8 to TRBJ2-3; 8 bases map to TRBD1. CDR3 size: 15 residues. The germline V gene has CDR1 SGHVS and CDR2 FQNEAQ. J was trimmed by 3 bases and V by 3 bases; bases with no gene match: 5. Written as DNA, the CDR3 is TGTGCCAGCAGCTTGCAGGGGGCAAAGACAGATACGCAGTATTTT. It is translated as CASSLQGAKTDTQYF.

This clone has a handful of counts. V is TRBV9 and J is TRBJ2-5; possibly TRBD1 for D (7 bases). CDR1 is SGDLS and CDR2 is YYNGEE in the germline V gene. V gave up 2 bases and J gave up 5 bases, with 16 bases separating them. This CDR3 has 15 residues. The CDR3 spells CASSVLSGGRETQYF. In nucleotides, the CDR3 is TGTGCCAGCAGCGTGCTCTCAGGGGGGCGGGAGACCCAGTACTTC.

The V and J genes are TRBV28 and TRBJ2-5, with D perhaps matching TRBD1 (5 bases). The better agreement between TRBJ2-7 and the DNA end casts doubt on the J call. The germline V gene encodes CDR1 MDHEN and CDR2 SYDVKM. This CDR3 has 17 residues. The CDR3 protein is CASSSLSRARDAYEQYF. In DNA form, the CDR3 reads TGTGCCAGCAGTTCCTTAAGCAGGGCTCGAGATGCCTACGAGCAGTACTTC.

This chain uses TRBV11-2 with TRBJ2-3; 10 nucleotides align to TRBD2. The CDR3 runs to 17 residues. Germline loops: CDR1 SGHAT, CDR2 FQNNGV. The junction had 13 bases not matched to a gene; V was cut back by 5 bases and J by 5 bases. CDR3 residues: CASSREAKRGGRDTQYF. DNA for the CDR3: TGTGCCAGCAGCCGGGAGGCCAAGCGGGGGGGCCGAGATACGCAGTATTTT.

The chain has TRBV25-1 and TRBJ2-5; 7 nucleotides align to TRBD2. The CDR3 totals 12 residues. V dropped 6 bases and J dropped 5; count of bases not matched to a gene: 3. Per the germline V gene, CDR1 is MGHDK and CDR2 is SYGVNS. For the CDR3, the DNA is TGTGCCAGCAGCGGGGGGTCGGAGACCCAGTACTTC. As protein: CASSGGSETQYF.

The table lists this clone with a count of one. The chain has TRBV7-9 and TRBJ1-1, with a weak D call TRBD1 (5 bases). The germline gives CDR1 SEHNR, CDR2 FQNEAQ (reference sequence). CDR3 length: 12 amino acids. The CDR3 region has the DNA TGTTCCTCACAGTGGGGGGATAGTGAAGCTTTCTTT. The encoded protein is CSSQWGDSEAFF.

The J gene is TRBJ1-6, the V gene TRBV7-2, with 7 bases that match TRBD1. The CDR3 extends over 15 amino acids. The ends lost 4 bases at V and 9 bases at J; junction bases unmatched: 9. The germline CDR1 and CDR2 sequences are SGHTA and FQGNSA. In nucleotides, the CDR3 is TGTGCCAGCAGCTCGACAGGGCTGGTAGGTTCACCCCTCCACTTT. Its translation: CASSSTGLVGSPLHF. Variable domain in full (rest from reference TRBV7-2 and TRBJ1-6): GAGVSQSPSNKVTEKGKDVELRCDPISGHTALYWYRQSLGQGLEFLIYFQGNSAPDKSGLPSDRFSAERTGGSVSTLTIQRTQQEDSAVYLCASSSTGLVGSPLHFGNGTRLTVT.

V gene TRBV6-1 combines with J gene TRBJ2-7; 9 nucleotides line up with TRBD1. Germline assignment: CDR1 MNHNS and CDR2 SASEGT. The junction had 13 bases not matched to a gene; V was cut back by 4 bases and J by 9 bases. The CDR3 is 15 residues long. CDR3 nucleotide sequence: TGTGCCAGCAGTGCGTTGACAGGGGGGGATCTCGGGCAGTACTTC. Translated: CASSALTGGDLGQYF.